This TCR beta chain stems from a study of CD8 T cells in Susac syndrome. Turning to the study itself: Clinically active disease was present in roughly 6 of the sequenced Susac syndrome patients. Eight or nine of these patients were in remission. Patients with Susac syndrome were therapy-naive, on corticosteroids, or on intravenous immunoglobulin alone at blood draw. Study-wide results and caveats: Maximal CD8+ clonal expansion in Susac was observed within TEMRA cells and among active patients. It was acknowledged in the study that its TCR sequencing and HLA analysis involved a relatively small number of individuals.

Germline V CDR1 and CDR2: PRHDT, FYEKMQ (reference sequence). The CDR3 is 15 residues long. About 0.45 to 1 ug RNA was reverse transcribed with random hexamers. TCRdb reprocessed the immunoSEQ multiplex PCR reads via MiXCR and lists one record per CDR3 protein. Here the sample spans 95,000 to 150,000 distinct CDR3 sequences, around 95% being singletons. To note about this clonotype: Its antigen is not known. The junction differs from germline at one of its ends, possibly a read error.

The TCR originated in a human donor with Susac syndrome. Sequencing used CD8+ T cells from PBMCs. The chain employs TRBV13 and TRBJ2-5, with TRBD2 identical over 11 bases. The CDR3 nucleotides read TGTGCCAGCAGCTTAGGGTCACTAGCGGGAGAGGAAGGGGACTTC. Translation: CASSLGSLAGEEGDF.